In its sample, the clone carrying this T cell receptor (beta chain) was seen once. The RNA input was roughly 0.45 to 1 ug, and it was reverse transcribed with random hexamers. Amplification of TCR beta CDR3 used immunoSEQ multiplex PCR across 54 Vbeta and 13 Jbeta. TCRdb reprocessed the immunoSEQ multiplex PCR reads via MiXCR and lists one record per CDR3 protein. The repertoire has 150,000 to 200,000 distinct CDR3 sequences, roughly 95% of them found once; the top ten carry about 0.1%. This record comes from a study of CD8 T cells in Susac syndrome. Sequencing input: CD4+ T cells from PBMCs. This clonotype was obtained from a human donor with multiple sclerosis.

This chain's CDR3 is CSVGSGYEQYF. As DNA, the CDR3 is TGCAGCGTGGGTAGTGGGTACGAGCAGTACTTC. The V call is TRBV29-1, the J call TRBJ2-7, with D unresolved. The CDR3 has 11 amino acids. V lost 6 bases and J 4 bases, leaving 10 bases between the germline ends. Germline assignment: CDR1 SQVTM and CDR2 ANQGSEA.